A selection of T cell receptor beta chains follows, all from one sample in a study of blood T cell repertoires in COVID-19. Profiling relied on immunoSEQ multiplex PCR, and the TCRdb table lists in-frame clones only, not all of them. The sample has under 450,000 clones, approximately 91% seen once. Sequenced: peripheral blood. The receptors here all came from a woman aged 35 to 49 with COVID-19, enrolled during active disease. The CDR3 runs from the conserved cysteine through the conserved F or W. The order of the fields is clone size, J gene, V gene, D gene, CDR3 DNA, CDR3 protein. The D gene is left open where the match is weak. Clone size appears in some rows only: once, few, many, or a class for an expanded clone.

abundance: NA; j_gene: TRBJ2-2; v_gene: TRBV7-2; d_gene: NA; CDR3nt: TGTGCCAGCAGCTCGGTCAACACCGGGGAGCTGTTTTTT; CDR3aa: CASSSVNTGELFF
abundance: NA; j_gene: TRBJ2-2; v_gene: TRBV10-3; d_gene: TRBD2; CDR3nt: TGTGCCATCAACAGACTAGCGGGAGTCCCCGGGGAGCTGTTTTTT; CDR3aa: CAINRLAGVPGELFF
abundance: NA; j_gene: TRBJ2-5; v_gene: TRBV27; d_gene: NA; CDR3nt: TGTGCCAGCAGGGGGTCCCCAGGGGATCAGGAGACCCAGTACTTC; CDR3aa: CASRGSPGDQETQYF
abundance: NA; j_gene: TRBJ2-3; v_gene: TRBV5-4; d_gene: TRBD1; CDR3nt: TGTGCCAGCAGCTTGGGCCGGGACAGGAGCACAGATACGCAGTATTTT; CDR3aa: CASSLGRDRSTDTQYF
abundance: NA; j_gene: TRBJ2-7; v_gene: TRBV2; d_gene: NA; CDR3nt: TGTGCCAGTGGGGGGTTGAGCAGGGCTCCCTACGAGCAGTACTTC; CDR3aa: CASGGLSRAPYEQYF
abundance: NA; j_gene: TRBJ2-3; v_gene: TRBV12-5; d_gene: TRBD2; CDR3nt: TGTGCTAGTGGCCTTGGGACTAGCGGGACAGATACGCAGTATTTT; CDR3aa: CASGLGTSGTDTQYF
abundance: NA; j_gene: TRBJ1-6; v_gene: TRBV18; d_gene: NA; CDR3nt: TGTGCCAGCTCACCTGATCCGATCGGGTCACCCCTCCACTTT; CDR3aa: CASSPDPIGSPLHF
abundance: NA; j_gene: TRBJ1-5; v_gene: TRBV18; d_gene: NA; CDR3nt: TGTGCCAGCTCATCGGGGGGACAGCCCCAGCATTTT; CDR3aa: CASSSGGQPQHF
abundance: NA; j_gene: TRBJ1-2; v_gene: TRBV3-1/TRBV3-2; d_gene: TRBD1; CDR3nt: TGTGCCAGCAGCCAACTGGACAGGGGAAACTATGGCTACACCTTC; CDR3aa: CASSQLDRGNYGYTF
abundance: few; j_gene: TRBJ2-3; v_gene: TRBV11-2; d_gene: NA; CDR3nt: TGTGCCAGCAGCTTGAAACTAGGCGGAGATACGCAGTATTTT; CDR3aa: CASSLKLGGDTQYF
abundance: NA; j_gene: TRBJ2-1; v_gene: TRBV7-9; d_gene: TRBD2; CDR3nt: TGTGCCAGCAGCTTCACTGGACTAGAGCGCAATGAGCAGTTCTTC; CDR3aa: CASSFTGLERNEQFF
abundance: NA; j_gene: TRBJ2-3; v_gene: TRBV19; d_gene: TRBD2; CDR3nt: TGTGCCAGTAGTAAGGGACTAGCGGGAACAGATACGCAGTATTTT; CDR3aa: CASSKGLAGTDTQYF
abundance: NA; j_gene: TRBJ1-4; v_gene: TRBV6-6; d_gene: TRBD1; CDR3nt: TGTGCCAGCACCCTCCCAACCGGGACAGTGAATGAAAAACTGTTTTTT; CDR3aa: CASTLPTGTVNEKLFF
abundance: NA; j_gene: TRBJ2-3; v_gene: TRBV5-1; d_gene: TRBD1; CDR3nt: TGCGCCAGCAGCGGACAGGGGGCTGGAGATACGCAGTATTTT; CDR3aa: CASSGQGAGDTQYF
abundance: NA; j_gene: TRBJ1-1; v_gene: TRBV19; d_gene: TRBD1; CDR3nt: TGTGCCAGTAGTATTAAGGGGGCAGGAACTGAAGCTTTCTTT; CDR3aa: CASSIKGAGTEAFF
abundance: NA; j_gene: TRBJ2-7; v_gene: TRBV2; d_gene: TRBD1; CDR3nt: TGTGCCAGCAGTGAACAGGGGGTTGGTTACGAGCAGTACTTC; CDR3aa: CASSEQGVGYEQYF
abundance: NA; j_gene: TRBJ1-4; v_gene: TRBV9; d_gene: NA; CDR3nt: TGTGCCAGCAGCGTAGGGTGGCGGGATAATGAAAAACTGTTTTTT; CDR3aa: CASSVGWRDNEKLFF
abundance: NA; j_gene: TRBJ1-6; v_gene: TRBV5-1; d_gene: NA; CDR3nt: TGCGCCAGCAGCTTCCAATCGGGGGATCGACTTAATTCACCCCTCCACTTT; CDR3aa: CASSFQSGDRLNSPLHF
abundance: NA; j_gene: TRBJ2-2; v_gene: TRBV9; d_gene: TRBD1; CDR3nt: TGTGCCAGCAGCTCAGTGGACAGGGCTACCGGGGAGCTGTTTTTT; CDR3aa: CASSSVDRATGELFF
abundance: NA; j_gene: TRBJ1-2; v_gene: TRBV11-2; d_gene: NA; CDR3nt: TGTGCCAGCAGTTCTACAGGGCTGGTTGGCTACACCTTC; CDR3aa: CASSSTGLVGYTF
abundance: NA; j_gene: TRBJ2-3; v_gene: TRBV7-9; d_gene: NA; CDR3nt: TGTGCCAGCAGCTTAACAGGACCCACAGATACGCAGTATTTT; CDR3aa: CASSLTGPTDTQYF
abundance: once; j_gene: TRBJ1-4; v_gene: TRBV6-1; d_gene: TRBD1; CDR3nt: TGTGCCAGCAGTGAAAGACAGGGGCCATGGGAAAAACTGTTTTTT; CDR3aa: CASSERQGPWEKLFF
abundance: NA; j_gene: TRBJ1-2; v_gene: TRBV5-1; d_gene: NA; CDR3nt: TGCGCCAGCAGCCGCACCCCGGTCGATGGCTACACCTTC; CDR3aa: CASSRTPVDGYTF
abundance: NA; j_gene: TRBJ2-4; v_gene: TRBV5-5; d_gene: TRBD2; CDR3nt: TGTGCCAGCAGCACCGGACTAGCGGGAAGACTAGCCAAAAACATTCAGTACTTC; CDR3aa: CASSTGLAGRLAKNIQYF
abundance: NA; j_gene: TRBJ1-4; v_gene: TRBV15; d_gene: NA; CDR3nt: TGTGCCACCAGCGTCCGGGGTGAAAAACTGTTTTTT; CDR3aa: CATSVRGEKLFF
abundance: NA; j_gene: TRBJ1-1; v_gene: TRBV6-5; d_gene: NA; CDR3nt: TGTGCCAGCAGTAAACAGGGATTGAACACTGAAGCTTTCTTT; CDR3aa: CASSKQGLNTEAFF
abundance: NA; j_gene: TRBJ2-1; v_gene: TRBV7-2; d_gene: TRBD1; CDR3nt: TGTGCCAGCAGCTTCAGGACAGGGCCTTACAATGAGCAGTTCTTC; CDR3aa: CASSFRTGPYNEQFF
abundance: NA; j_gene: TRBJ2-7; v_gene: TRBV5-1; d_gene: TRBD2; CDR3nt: TGCGCCAGCAGCTTGGATAGCGGGAGCTACGAGCAGTACTTC; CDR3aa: CASSLDSGSYEQYF
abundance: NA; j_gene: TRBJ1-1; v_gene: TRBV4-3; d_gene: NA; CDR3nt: TGCGCCAGCAGCCAAGAGGAGGGTATAACATCAGAAGCTTTCTTT; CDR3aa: CASSQEEGITSEAFF
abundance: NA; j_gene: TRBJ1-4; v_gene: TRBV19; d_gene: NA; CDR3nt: TGTGCCAGTAGTAACCGTTGGACAGCAACTAATGAAAAACTGTTTTTT; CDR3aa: CASSNRWTATNEKLFF